Presented here are 26 T cell receptor beta chains from one specimen sequenced in a study of control samples from healthy donors and cancer patients. The repertoire was sequenced with immunoSEQ multiplex PCR; TCRdb's copy has only in-frame clones and lacks some. The profile shows around 200,000 clones, over 90% of them singletons. Sequenced sample: blood. The receptors originated from a man aged 45-65 years in good health.

The CDR3 DNA reads as TGTGCCAGTTCACGGGGGGCGACCGGGGAGCTGTTTTTT. It specifies CASSRGATGELFF. The chain joins TRBV6-5 to TRBJ2-2, with D tentatively TRBD2 (7 bases). Germline-derived CDR1 and CDR2 are MNHEY and SVGAGI. V was trimmed by 9 bases and J by 5 bases, leaving 13 bases between them. This CDR3 is 13 amino acids long.

The chain links TRBV5-4 to TRBJ1-1; weak D call: TRBD1 (6 bases). The CDR3 totals 14 residues. The germline V gene has CDR1 SGHNT and CDR2 YYREEE (reference sequence). The germline V and J ends were trimmed by 4 bases and 3 bases, with 13 bases remaining between them. DNA of the CDR3: TGTGCCAGCAGCGAGGGGGGTAGAGACACTGAAGCTTTCTTT. Residues: CASSEGGRDTEAFF.

The J gene is TRBJ1-3, the V gene TRBV2; D is possibly TRBD1 (5 bases). Looked up from germline, CDR1 is SNHLY and CDR2 is FYNNEI. CDR3 length: 16 amino acids. V shed 5 bases and J shed 1 base, with 15 bases lying between them. The CDR3 is CASSTRQQSSGNTIYF. The CDR3 DNA reads TGTGCCAGCAGTACTAGACAGCAATCTTCTGGAAACACCATATATTTT.

The genes are TRBV4-2 and TRBJ1-5; maybe TRBD1 (5 bases). This CDR3 has 17 residues. Germline CDR1 LGHNA, CDR2 YNFKEQ. V was cut by 4 bases and J by 3 bases, with 19 bases left in between. The CDR3 reads CASSPQGERWDNQPQHF. The CDR3 nucleotides read TGTGCCAGCAGCCCTCAAGGGGAGCGGTGGGACAATCAGCCCCAGCATTTT.

V is TRBV6-5 and J is TRBJ1-5; D not certain. Trimming cost V 7 bases and J 7 bases, with 20 bases left between them. Germline lookup yields CDR1 MNHEY and CDR2 SVGAGI. The CDR3 loop spans 15 amino acids. In DNA, the CDR3 is TGTGCCAGCATTGTTAATGGTAACGCGGGGCAGCCCCAGCATTTT. As protein: CASIVNGNAGQPQHF.

The J gene is TRBJ1-1, the V gene TRBV7-9; 9 bases map to TRBD1. J lost 5 bases, V lost 1 base, and 17 bases had no gene match. Germline lookup yields CDR1 SEHNR and CDR2 FQNEAQ (reference sequence). The CDR3 length is 19 residues. The CDR3 spells CASSLEGRGQGGTSTEAFF. DNA for the CDR3: TGTGCCAGCAGCTTAGAAGGTAGGGGACAGGGCGGGACGTCGACTGAAGCTTTCTTT.

The chain uses TRBV11-2 and TRBJ1-6, with D possibly matching TRBD1 (6 bases). Per germline, CDR1 SGHAT and CDR2 FQNNGV. The V gene lost 1 base and the J gene lost 7 bases, with 8 bases spanning the gap. The CDR3 is 14 amino acids. The CDR3 sequence: CASSLGGPNSPLHF. CDR3 in DNA: TGTGCCAGCAGCTTAGGGGGGCCAAATTCACCCCTCCACTTT.

The chain is built from TRBV12-3 or TRBV12-4 and TRBJ1-1; D is unresolved. The germline V and J ends were trimmed by 7 bases and 0 bases, with 3 bases remaining between them. The CDR3 spans 11 residues. The CDR3 nucleotides read TGTGCCAGCACCCTGAACACTGAAGCTTTCTTT. This encodes CASTLNTEAFF.

The V call is TRBV9, the J call TRBJ1-3; D is ambiguous. The CDR3 runs 17 residues. The germline V gene has CDR1 SGDLS and CDR2 YYNGEE. Between the trimmed V and J ends, which lost 3 bases and 0 bases, there was a span of 16 bases. CDR3 nucleotides: TGTGCCAGCAGCGAGGACCCTCAAAGGAACTCTGGAAACACCATATATTTT. Its translation: CASSEDPQRNSGNTIYF.

V gene TRBV6-2 or TRBV6-3 combines with J gene TRBJ2-5; no firm D call. Germline loops: CDR1 MNHEY, CDR2 SVGEGT. The CDR3 sequence is 15 residues long. The V end was cut by 0 bases, the J end by 4 bases, with 12 bases between. CDR3 bases: TGTGCCAGCAGTTACTCGATGGCAGGCGGAGAGACCCAGTACTTC. Protein: CASSYSMAGGETQYF.

The CDR3 loop reads CASRLTGSPKEGYTF. The CDR3 DNA sequence: TGTGCCAGCAGGTTAACCGGGTCCCCCAAAGAAGGCTACACCTTC. The chain has TRBV5-6 and TRBJ1-2; D not resolved. V lost 5 bases and J 8 bases, leaving 22 bases between the germline ends. The CDR3 extends over 15 amino acids. Germline V lookup: CDR1 SGHDT, CDR2 YYEEEE.

The chain recombines TRBV5-1 with TRBJ1-3, with TRBD1 matching 9 bases. The V gene end was trimmed by 4 bases and the J gene end by 8 bases; junction bases not matched to a gene: 7. There are 14 residues in the CDR3. CDR1 is SGHRS and CDR2 is YFSETQ in the germline V gene. The CDR3 nucleotides are TGCGCCAGCAGCCTTGGGACAGGGAGGGACACCATATATTTT. Its translation is CASSLGTGRDTIYF. Drawing the rest from reference TRBV5-1 and TRBJ1-3, the complete variable domain is KAGVTQTPRYLIKTRGQQVTLSCSPISGHRSVSWYQQTPGQGLQFLFEYFSETQRNKGNFPGRFSGRQFSNSRSEMNVSTLELGDSALYLCASSLGTGRDTIYFGEGSWLTVV.

The CDR3 DNA sequence: TGTGCCAGCAGTGAAGGACAGGCATACCGCACTGAAGCTTTCTTT. Its protein product is CASSEGQAYRTEAFF. The chain is built from TRBV6-1 and TRBJ1-1; D possibly corresponds to TRBD1 (6 bases). The CDR3 sequence is 15 residues long. With 1 base removed from V and 4 bases from J, the gap between germline ends came to 13 bases. The V gene's germline CDR1 is MNHNS and CDR2 SASEGT.

J is TRBJ2-7 and V is TRBV7-9; D call uncertain. Trimming removed 0 bases at V and 7 bases at J, with 10 bases between. This CDR3 has 13 amino acids. Germline-derived CDR1 and CDR2 are SEHNR and FQNEAQ (reference sequence). The DNA for the CDR3 is TGTGCCAGCAGCTTAGCGGTCTATTGGGAGCAGTACTTC. Protein product: CASSLAVYWEQYF.

The genes are TRBV19 and TRBJ1-5, with a tentative D call TRBD1 (5 bases). CDR3 length equals 14 residues. The germline CDR1 and CDR2 sequences are LNHDA and SQIVND (reference sequence). Trimming took 3 bases from V and 7 from J, leaving 13 bases between them. Here the CDR3 reads CASSIRGDGQPQHF. CDR3 DNA sequence: TGTGCCAGTAGTATTCGGGGGGACGGCCAGCCCCAGCATTTT.

The V gene is TRBV11-2, the J gene TRBJ1-6; 7 bases fit TRBD1. Germline V CDR1 and CDR2: SGHAT, FQNNGV. The CDR3 covers 14 residues. J lost 9 bases, V lost 5 bases, and 7 bases had no gene match. CDR3 DNA: TGTGCCAGCAGCGGGCAGGGGGAAGCTTCACCCCTCCACTTT. The encoded protein is CASSGQGEASPLHF.

The chain employs TRBV6-5 and TRBJ2-7; D possibly uses TRBD1 or TRBD2 (5 bases each). The V end lost 6 bases, the J end lost 3 bases, and 15 bases lay between the germline ends. This CDR3 spans 14 amino acids. Germline V CDR1 and CDR2: MNHEY, SVGAGI. CDR3 region: CASSPGLLNYEQYV. The DNA for the CDR3 is TGTGCCAGCAGCCCGGGGCTACTCAACTACGAGCAGTACGTC.

The genes are TRBV7-6 and TRBJ1-5; 10 bases align to TRBD1. J gave up 7 bases and V 3 bases, and 6 bases lay outside the gene matches. Germline V gene sequence: CDR1 SGHVS, CDR2 FNYEAQ. The CDR3 has 15 residues. For the CDR3, the DNA is TGTGCCAGCAGCTTGGGACAGGGGTTAAGACAGCCCCAGCATTTT. Its translation is CASSLGQGLRQPQHF.

This chain uses TRBV5-1 with TRBJ2-1, with D possibly TRBD1 on 6 matching bases. CDR1 and CDR2 (germline): SGHRS, YFSETQ. Trimming cost V 4 bases and J 9 bases, with 14 bases left between them. The CDR3 has 13 residues. CDR3 nucleotide sequence: TGCGCCAGCAGCCAGGGGTCGGTGGGTGAGCAGTTCTTC. Protein: CASSQGSVGEQFF.

This clone was seen just once. This sequence joins TRBV28 and TRBJ2-7, with D unclear. CDR1 is MDHEN and CDR2 is SYDVKM in the germline V gene. Trimming took off 1 base at V and 1 base at J, with 23 bases between the two ends. The CDR3 is 19 amino acids. The CDR3 protein is CASSLSTTSVAVDSYEQYF. The CDR3 coding sequence is TGTGCCAGCAGTTTATCGACGACCTCGGTGGCCGTCGATTCCTACGAGCAGTACTTC.

V is TRBV2 and J is TRBJ2-1; 7 bases align to TRBD2. Germline V lookup: CDR1 SNHLY, CDR2 FYNNEI. With 6 bases clipped from V and 4 bases from J, the junction kept 6 bases outside the gene matches. The CDR3 has 14 amino acids. CDR3 loop: CASRTGGGYNEQFF. CDR3 nucleotide sequence: TGTGCCAGCAGGACTGGGGGGGGTTACAATGAGCAGTTCTTC.

The chain combines TRBV6-5 with TRBJ1-5; unclear D gene. Trimming removed 8 bases from V and 3 bases from J, with 11 bases in between. CDR3 length: 13 residues. CDR1 MNHEY and CDR2 SVGAGI come from the germline V gene. CDR3 nucleotide sequence: TGTGCCAGCGGCGCGGGTGTCAATCAGCCCCAGCATTTT. Translating it yields CASGAGVNQPQHF.

This chain uses TRBV11-2 with TRBJ2-1; 9 nucleotides match TRBD1. Trimming removed 2 bases from V and 8 bases from J; junction bases left unmatched: 13. The CDR3 covers 17 residues. Germline V gene sequence: CDR1 SGHAT, CDR2 FQNNGV. CDR3 residues: CASSLQPGTGPGDEQFF. For the CDR3, the DNA is TGTGCCAGCAGCTTACAACCAGGGACAGGGCCTGGCGATGAGCAGTTCTTC.

The table lists this clone with a count of one. The chain has TRBV28 and TRBJ2-1; D call uncertain. Germline V gene data show CDR1 as MDHEN and CDR2 as SYDVKM. The V gene lost 6 bases and the J gene lost 1 base, with 13 bases spanning the gap. The CDR3 consists of 15 residues. The CDR3 loop is CASSSSGWSYNEQFF. The CDR3 DNA reads as TGTGCCAGCAGCTCGTCTGGTTGGTCCTACAATGAGCAGTTCTTC. Full variable domain (remainder filled in from reference TRBV28 and TRBJ2-1): DVKVTQSSRYLVKRTGEKVFLECVQDMDHENMFWYRQDPGLGLRLIYFSYDVKMKEKGDIPEGYSVSREKKERFSLILESASTNQTSMYLCASSSSGWSYNEQFFGPGTRLTVL.

The chain has TRBV7-2 and TRBJ2-7, with D possibly called TRBD1 or TRBD2 (7 bases each). Germline assignment: CDR1 SGHTA and CDR2 FQGNSA. V lost 1 base to trimming and J lost 7 bases, with 26 bases between them. This CDR3 spans 18 amino acids. For the CDR3, the DNA is TGTGCCAGCAGCTTAGGAGGGGGAAGACAGGGAGGGTTGTGGGAGCAGTACTTC. Protein: CASSLGGGRQGGLWEQYF.

This chain links TRBV25-1 with TRBJ2-1, with TRBD1 as a possible D gene (6 bases). The germline CDR1 and CDR2 sequences are MGHDK and SYGVNS. V gave up 3 bases and J gave up 3 bases, with 6 bases separating them. The CDR3 sequence is 13 residues long. The CDR3 bases are TGTGCCAGCAGTGAGGACAGCTACAATGAGCAGTTCTTC. As protein: CASSEDSYNEQFF.